This TCR beta chain emerged from a study of T cell responses to AZD1222 COVID-19 vaccine. General observations from the study: Baseline seropositives among AZD1222 recipients totaled only five to seven. Clonal diversity was possibly underestimated, and white British individuals and females predominated among donors.

Only in-frame clones appear in the TCRdb table, and some are missing; sequencing was by immunoSEQ multiplex PCR. The repertoire includes about 150,000 clones, roughly nine tenths of them detected once, and over 1.1% sits in the top ten. The CDR3 contains 13 residues. V was clipped by 1 base and J by 10 bases, with 13 bases between them. Turning to this clone: Its cognate antigen is unknown.

The sample here was peripheral blood, taken on day 0 of AZD1222 vaccination. The source is an adult in good health. J is TRBJ1-2 and V is TRBV12-3 or TRBV12-4, with D possibly matching TRBD1 (5 bases). For the CDR3, the DNA is TGTGCCAGCAGTTTAGTGGCCAGGGTGGCCTACACCTTC. Its translation: CASSLVARVAYTF.